The 25 T cell receptor beta chains below all came from one sample that was sequenced in a study of blood T cell repertoires in COVID-19 (dated by TCRdb to the early 2020s). Library preparation employed the immunoSEQ multiplex PCR assay. This immuneACCESS table, as held by TCRdb, lists in-frame sequences with V and J called but not all clones. Of the missing ones, under half trace to an unresolved V gene in checked studies; the others have no known cause. The sample table shows 390,000 or so clones, and more than 70% are seen once. Around 3% of the sample comes from the top ten. Sequenced input: peripheral blood. The receptor source for this set is a woman younger than 45 with COVID-19, enrolled during active disease.

The rearrangement joins TRBV6-5 to TRBJ1-2, with TRBD1 as a possible D gene (6 bases). CDR3 length equals 16 residues. V lost 0 bases to trimming and J lost 1 base, with 12 bases between them. Germline V lookup: CDR1 MNHEY, CDR2 SVGAGI. The CDR3 nucleotides are TGTGCCAGCAGTTACTCGGGGACACAACTTAACTATGGCTACACCTTC. Its translation: CASSYSGTQLNYGYTF.

This sequence joins TRBV6-6 and TRBJ1-5; possible D gene TRBD1, 6 bases. This CDR3 contains 16 residues. The ends were cut back, 2 bases at V and 4 bases at J, with 15 bases in the middle. The germline V gene encodes CDR1 MNHNY and CDR2 SVGAGI (reference sequence). CDR3 region: CASSYRYRAENQPQHF. In DNA form, the CDR3 reads TGTGCCAGCAGTTACCGATACAGGGCCGAGAATCAGCCCCAGCATTTT.

V usage is TRBV6-5 and J usage is TRBJ1-2, with TRBD1 as a possible D gene (6 bases). CDR1 MNHEY and CDR2 SVGAGI come from the germline V gene. CDR3 length: 14 residues. The germline V and J ends were trimmed by 5 bases and 4 bases, with 14 bases remaining between them. CDR3 in DNA: TGTGCCAGCAGTCCCACACAGGGCTTCTATGGCTACACCTTC. Translated: CASSPTQGFYGYTF.

The chain couples TRBV5-4 to TRBJ1-6; 7 nucleotides match TRBD1. Germline CDR1 is SGHNT and CDR2 is YYREEE (reference sequence). The CDR3 spans 15 residues. Unmatched junction bases numbered 8, after V lost 6 bases and J lost 5 bases. The DNA for the CDR3 is TGTGCCAGCACTTTGGGACAGCCGAATAATTCACCCCTCCACTTT. This codes for CASTLGQPNNSPLHF.

The CDR3 nucleotides are TGTGCCAGCAGCTTAGAGCAGGGGATTGGCAATGAGCAGTTCTTC. Translating it yields CASSLEQGIGNEQFF. V is TRBV11-3 and J is TRBJ2-1, with D tentatively TRBD1 (6 bases). Deletions cut 0 bases from V and 6 bases from J, with 12 bases between. CDR1 and CDR2 (germline): SGHNT, YENEEA. The length of the CDR3 is 15 residues. The full variable domain, completed using reference TRBV11-3 and TRBJ2-1, is EAGVVQSPRYKIIEKKQPVAFWCNPISGHNTLYWYLQNLGQGPELLIRYENEEAVDDSQLPKDRFSAERLKGVDSTLKIQPAELGDSAVYLCASSLEQGIGNEQFFGPGTRLTVL.

Remarks on this clone: Other DNA variants within this sample encode the same CDR3. This sequence joins TRBV6-5 and TRBJ2-5, with a tentative D call TRBD1 (6 bases). This CDR3 spans 13 amino acids. V was clipped by 5 bases and J by 1 base, with 8 bases between them. Germline V gives CDR1 MNHEY, CDR2 SVGAGI. This CDR3 is CASSRTVQETQYF. The CDR3 bases are TGTGCCAGCAGTAGGACAGTCCAAGAGACCCAGTACTTC.

Here the CDR3 DNA reads TGTGCCAGCAGCTATGATTCAGGGTCGAACACTGAAGCTTTCTTT. Its protein product is CASSYDSGSNTEAFF. The rearrangement links TRBV5-6 to TRBJ1-1; tentative D call: TRBD1 (5 bases). This CDR3 region has 15 residues. Deletions cut 3 bases from V and 1 base from J, with 13 bases between. Looked up from germline, CDR1 is SGHDT and CDR2 is YYEEEE.

The chain employs TRBV6-4 and TRBJ2-3, with 8 bases identical to TRBD2. V dropped 1 base and J dropped 6; count of bases not matched to a gene: 9. The CDR3 sequence is 16 residues long. CDR1 is MRHNA and CDR2 is SNTAGT in the germline V gene. CDR3: CASSDFAGGVPDTQYF. The CDR3 coding sequence is TGTGCCAGCAGTGACTTCGCGGGGGGAGTGCCTGATACGCAGTATTTT.

The chain is built from TRBV6-5 and TRBJ1-1; tentatively, D is TRBD1 (6 bases). The CDR3 is 14 residues long. Germline V gene data show CDR1 as MNHEY and CDR2 as SVGAGI. Trimming pared 7 bases from V and 3 bases from J, leaving 15 bases between. CDR3 nucleotides: TGTGCCAGCACTCCACGGGGGGCCGACACTGAAGCTTTCTTT. As protein: CASTPRGADTEAFF.

The rearrangement joins TRBV11-2 to TRBJ2-7; 7 nucleotides line up with TRBD1. Germline CDR1 SGHAT, CDR2 FQNNGV. CDR3 length equals 15 residues. The ends lost 5 bases at V and 1 base at J; junction bases unmatched: 8. DNA of the CDR3: TGTGCCAGCAGCCGGATCCGCAGGGGGTCCTACGAGCAGTACGTC. It encodes CASSRIRRGSYEQYV.

The chain employs TRBV18 and TRBJ1-4; D remains unclear. Looked up from germline, CDR1 is KGHSH and CDR2 is LQKENI. Deletions cut 1 base from V and 7 bases from J, with 16 bases between. This CDR3 region has 16 residues. CDR3 nucleotide sequence: TGTGCCAGCTCACCACTAGACCTCCCGGGAGGTGAAAAACTGTTTTTT. Amino acids: CASSPLDLPGGEKLFF.

J is TRBJ1-5 and V is TRBV6-2 or TRBV6-3; a weak D match, TRBD1 (6 bases). The germline gives CDR1 MNHEY, CDR2 SVGEGT. CDR3 length: 14 amino acids. Trimming took off 0 bases at V and 5 bases at J, with 8 bases between the two ends. The CDR3 bases are TGTGCCAGCAGTTACTCGGACAGTTATCAGCCCCAGCATTTT. Residues: CASSYSDSYQPQHF.

This clone has just one count. The rearrangement uses TRBV5-1 and TRBJ1-2; TRBD1 matches at 7 bases. Germline values: CDR1 SGHRS, CDR2 YFSETQ. Trimming took 1 base from V and 5 from J; bases not matched to a gene: 5. The CDR3 covers 14 residues. Here the CDR3 DNA reads TGCGCCAGCAGCTTGACAGGGGACAGTTATGGCTACACCTTC. Protein: CASSLTGDSYGYTF.

The chain combines TRBV20-1 with TRBJ2-7, with TRBD1 matching 7 bases. Per the germline V gene, CDR1 is DFQATT and CDR2 is SNEGSKA (reference sequence). This CDR3 has 19 residues. V was clipped by 3 bases and J by 3 bases; unmatched bases: 23. In DNA, the CDR3 is TGCAGTGCTAGTTACTTACCGGGACGATACCGGGACAGAGGCTACGAGCAGTACTTC. Translation gives CSASYLPGRYRDRGYEQYF.

J is TRBJ2-2 and V is TRBV19, with D maybe TRBD1 (5 bases). The V end was cut by 9 bases, the J end by 4 bases, with 24 bases between. Germline V gene lookup returns CDR1 LNHDA and CDR2 SQIVND (reference sequence). The CDR3 totals 17 residues. CDR3 region: CASQVLGQGFGTGELFF. CDR3 nucleotides: TGTGCCAGCCAAGTATTGGGGCAGGGTTTCGGCACCGGGGAGCTGTTTTTT. The variable domain in full, completed from reference TRBV19 and TRBJ2-2, reads DGGITQSPKYLFRKEGQNVTLSCEQNLNHDAMYWYRQDPGQGLRLIYYSQIVNDFQKGDIAEGYSVSREKKESFPLTVTSAQKNPTAFYLCASQVLGQGFGTGELFFGEGSRLTVL.

V and J are TRBV7-8 and TRBJ1-4, with TRBD1 matching over 7 bases. Germline lookup yields CDR1 SGHVS and CDR2 FQNEAQ. The V and J ends lost 5 bases and 6 bases, in that order; junction bases with no gene match: 9. The CDR3 consists of 15 residues. CDR3 sequence reads: CASSAPGTDYEKLFF. CDR3 bases: TGTGCCAGCAGCGCTCCCGGGACAGATTATGAAAAACTGTTTTTT.

V is TRBV5-4 and J is TRBJ2-1; D is uncertain. CDR1 SGHNT and CDR2 YYREEE come from the germline V gene (reference sequence). V dropped 1 base and J dropped 2 bases, with 7 bases sitting between them. The CDR3 consists of 14 residues. The CDR3 is CASSLTNTYNEQFF. In DNA form, the CDR3 reads TGTGCCAGCAGCTTGACTAATACCTACAATGAGCAGTTCTTC.

The chain is built from TRBV11-2 and TRBJ1-5; D is perhaps TRBD1 (5 bases). Trimming removed 8 bases at V and 7 bases at J, with 18 bases between. CDR3 length: 14 residues. Germline lookup yields CDR1 SGHAT and CDR2 FQNNGV. The CDR3 spells CASGRGRGVQPQHF. The CDR3 DNA follows: TGTGCCAGCGGACGAGGGCGGGGCGTCCAGCCCCAGCATTTT.

V gene TRBV19 combines with J gene TRBJ2-5, with 8 bases that match TRBD1. After removal of 9 bases from V and 7 bases from J, the junction contained 4 bases not matched to a gene. Germline CDR1 reads LNHDA; CDR2 reads SQIVND (reference sequence). This CDR3 contains 11 residues. The DNA for the CDR3 is TGTGCCAGCAGGACAGGGACGACCCAGTACTTC. Its protein is CASRTGTTQYF. Supplemented by reference TRBV19 and TRBJ2-5, the full variable domain reads DGGITQSPKYLFRKEGQNVTLSCEQNLNHDAMYWYRQDPGQGLRLIYYSQIVNDFQKGDIAEGYSVSREKKESFPLTVTSAQKNPTAFYLCASRTGTTQYFGPGTRLLVL.

This clone showed up just a few times. The chain combines TRBV28 with TRBJ1-5; no definite D call. The CDR3 has 12 residues. Germline loops: CDR1 MDHEN, CDR2 SYDVKM. Trimming removed 7 bases from V and 6 bases from J, with 10 bases in between. The CDR3 spells CASKTGFQPQHF. CDR3 coding DNA: TGTGCCAGCAAGACGGGGTTTCAGCCCCAGCATTTT.

This chain links TRBV6-2 or TRBV6-3 with TRBJ2-2; 7 bases map to TRBD1. Germline CDR1 is MNHEY and CDR2 is SVGEGT. The CDR3 is 15 residues long. V dropped 6 bases and J dropped 7; count of bases not matched to a gene: 11. CDR3 loop: CASSGQARVRGELFF. The CDR3 coding sequence is TGTGCCAGCAGCGGACAGGCTCGGGTACGCGGGGAGCTGTTTTTT.

V gene TRBV9 combines with J gene TRBJ1-2; 10 bases line up with TRBD1. This CDR3 has 17 residues. J gave up 7 bases and V 0 bases, and 12 bases lay outside the gene matches. Per the germline V gene, CDR1 is SGDLS and CDR2 is YYNGEE. The CDR3 sequence: CASSVVGTGDIGIGYTF. The CDR3, as DNA: TGTGCCAGCAGCGTAGTAGGGACAGGGGATATTGGGATTGGCTACACCTTC.

The V and J genes are TRBV9 and TRBJ2-5; 11 bases line up with TRBD2. Germline V gene lookup returns CDR1 SGDLS and CDR2 YYNGEE. This CDR3 spans 19 amino acids. Germline trimming cut 4 bases from V and 2 bases from J; bases unmatched to any gene: 16. The CDR3 DNA sequence: TGTGCCAGCAGCACAAGCACATTGTTGACTAGCGGGATTCAAGAGACCCAGTACTTC. This sequence encodes CASSTSTLLTSGIQETQYF.

V gene TRBV7-9 combines with J gene TRBJ2-5, with 7 bases lining up with TRBD2. In germline, CDR1 is SEHNR, CDR2 FQNEAQ (reference sequence). CDR3 size: 15 residues. The V and J ends lost 8 bases and 5 bases, in that order; junction bases with no gene match: 14. CDR3 DNA sequence: TGTGCCAGCGGGTCTGCGGGAGCTACGAAGGAGACCCAGTACTTC. It encodes CASGSAGATKETQYF.

The chain links TRBV9 to TRBJ2-4; 11 bases agree with TRBD1. With V trimmed by 4 bases and J by 7 bases, 10 bases remained unmatched. Germline V gene sequence: CDR1 SGDLS, CDR2 YYNGEE. This CDR3 has 16 residues. The CDR3 DNA reads TGTGCCAGCAGCCCTCCCGGGACAGGGGGTCCCAACATTCAGTACTTC. Its protein product is CASSPPGTGGPNIQYF.